The 14 T cell receptor beta chains presented below share a single source sample, sequenced in a study of patients and donors after allogeneic stem cell transplantation. Each CDR3 protein is one row after TCRdb ran MiXCR on the RT-PCR reads. The sample includes about 110,000 distinct CDR3 sequences, 35% seen only once; the top ten take approximately 30%. The specimen was blood, either unsorted or a sorted T cell fraction (not recorded which). The source of these receptors is a human donor who was either an allogeneic HSCT recipient or a stem cell or donor lymphocyte infusion donor (not recorded which). It is not recorded whose cells these are; they may come from a transplant donor.

J is TRBJ2-7 and V is TRBV12-3 or TRBV12-4; 12 nucleotides line up with TRBD1. The CDR3 contains 15 residues. V gave up 5 bases and J gave up 2 bases; unmatched junction bases: 4. CDR3 nucleotides: TGTGCCAGCAGTCCGCGGGACAGGGGGCCCTACGAGCAGTACTTC. As protein: CASSPRDRGPYEQYF.

The chain recombines TRBV7-2 with TRBJ2-1, with 7 positions matching TRBD2. Trimming removed 2 bases from V and 5 bases from J; junction bases left unmatched: 12. CDR3 length equals 17 residues. Looked up from germline, CDR1 is SGHTA and CDR2 is FQGNSA. For the CDR3, the DNA is TGTGCCAGCAGCTTAAAAGGTAGCGGGCGCGACCACAATGAGCAGTTCTTC. It yields the protein CASSLKGSGRDHNEQFF. Complete variable domain (other parts from reference TRBV7-2 and TRBJ2-1): GAGVSQSPSNKVTEKGKDVELRCDPISGHTALYWYRQSLGQGLEFLIYFQGNSAPDKSGLPSDRFSAERTGGSVSTLTIQRTQQEDSAVYLCASSLKGSGRDHNEQFFGPGTRLTVL.

This clonotype was picked up a small number of times. The chain links TRBV20-1 to TRBJ2-7, with D maybe TRBD1 (6 bases). V lost 2 bases, J lost 2 bases, and 13 bases lay in between. This CDR3 spans 14 amino acids. CDR1 and CDR2 from the germline V gene are DFQATT and SNEGSKA (reference sequence). This chain's CDR3 is CSARRDITTYEQYF. The DNA for the CDR3 is TGCAGTGCTAGACGGGACATTACAACCTACGAGCAGTACTTC.

This clonotype came up a few times. The V call is TRBV10-3, the J call TRBJ1-6; D not certain. Deletions cut 5 bases from V and 7 bases from J, with 9 bases between. Germline V gives CDR1 ENHRY, CDR2 SYGVKD. There are 13 residues in the CDR3. CDR3 in amino acids: CAISYQANSPLHF. CDR3 bases: TGTGCCATCAGTTACCAGGCCAATTCACCCCTCCACTTT.

This clonotype showed up just a few times. This sequence joins TRBV29-1 and TRBJ1-4; maybe TRBD1 (5 bases). In germline, CDR1 is SQVTM, CDR2 ANQGSEA. This CDR3 contains 15 residues. V lost 6 bases to trimming and J lost 7 bases, with 21 bases between them. The CDR3 DNA follows: TGCAGCGTGACGCACGGGACCATGAGGGGTGAAAAACTGTTTTTT. Its translation: CSVTHGTMRGEKLFF.

V usage is TRBV5-1 and J usage is TRBJ2-5; D not certain. Germline V gene data show CDR1 as SGHRS and CDR2 as YFSETQ. The CDR3 totals 12 residues. V was pared by 5 bases and J by 1 base, with 6 bases between. The CDR3 spells CASRKIQETQYF. In nucleotides, the CDR3 is TGCGCCAGCAGAAAAATCCAAGAGACCCAGTACTTC.

In its sample, this clonotype was seen a few times. The V and J genes are TRBV30 and TRBJ2-2; D unclear. This CDR3 comprises 14 residues. CDR1 is GTSNPN, CDR2 SVGIG, per germline (reference sequence). The V and J ends lost 0 bases and 4 bases respectively, with 9 bases between them. The CDR3 is CAWSVVVLTGELFF. The CDR3 region has the DNA TGTGCCTGGAGTGTAGTCGTACTCACCGGGGAGCTGTTTTTT.

This rearrangement joins TRBV5-1 to TRBJ2-5; D unclear. CDR1 is SGHRS, CDR2 YFSETQ, per germline. V shed 5 bases and J shed 1 base, with 12 bases lying between them. The CDR3 has 14 amino acids. CDR3 sequence reads: CASSGRTTQETQYF. CDR3 nucleotide sequence: TGCGCCAGCAGTGGTCGGACGACCCAAGAGACCCAGTACTTC.

V is TRBV28 and J is TRBJ2-7, with D tentatively TRBD2 (6 bases). This CDR3 is built from 14 residues. Germline CDR1 is MDHEN and CDR2 is SYDVKM. Trimming removed 7 bases from V and 2 bases from J, with 15 bases in between. The CDR3 DNA is TGTGCCAGCAACTTATTGGGACTTCCCTACGAGCAGTACTTC. The encoded protein is CASNLLGLPYEQYF.

The chain couples TRBV6-2 or TRBV6-3 to TRBJ2-2, with TRBD2 identical over 12 bases. The CDR3 contains 15 residues. V was clipped by 2 bases and J by 9 bases; unmatched bases: 4. Germline V gives CDR1 MNHEY, CDR2 SVGEGT. CDR3 nucleotide sequence: TGTGCCAGCAGTTACCGGACTAGCGGGAAGAGGGAGCTGTTTTTT. Translation gives CASSYRTSGKRELFF.

This clonotype has only a few counts. DNA for the CDR3: TGCGCCAGCAGCCAAGTTGGACAGGGAAAAGAAAAACTGTTTTTT. Amino acid sequence: CASSQVGQGKEKLFF. V usage is TRBV4-3 and J usage is TRBJ1-4; 8 bases fit TRBD1. After removal of 1 base from V and 8 bases from J, the junction contained 6 bases not matched to a gene. The CDR3 runs 15 residues. The V gene's germline CDR1 is LGHNA and CDR2 YSLEER.

The rearrangement uses TRBV12-3 or TRBV12-4 and TRBJ2-2; D is uncertain. The CDR3 totals 16 residues. V lost 5 bases and J lost 2, with 15 bases in between. CDR3 in amino acids: CASSPGRLRNTGELFF. For the CDR3, the DNA is TGTGCCAGCAGTCCAGGACGCCTTAGAAACACCGGGGAGCTGTTTTTT.

This rearrangement joins TRBV27 to TRBJ1-2, with TRBD1 as a possible D gene (5 bases). Looked up from germline, CDR1 is MNHEY and CDR2 is SMNVEV (reference sequence). V shed 1 base and J shed 3 bases, with 9 bases lying between them. The CDR3 is 14 amino acids. DNA of the CDR3: TGTGCCAGCAGTTTATGGGAAGGGGACTATGGCTACACCTTC. This encodes CASSLWEGDYGYTF.

This clonotype turned up a few times. The chain links TRBV7-2 to TRBJ2-3; D gene uncertain. This CDR3 is built from 15 residues. Trimming took 0 bases from V and 2 from J, leaving 9 bases between them. Germline CDR1 reads SGHTA; CDR2 reads FQGNSA. In DNA form, the CDR3 reads TGTGCCAGCAGCTTAGCTCCAGGATACACAGATACGCAGTATTTT. Its translation: CASSLAPGYTDTQYF. Variable domain in full (rest from reference TRBV7-2 and TRBJ2-3): GAGVSQSPSNKVTEKGKDVELRCDPISGHTALYWYRQSLGQGLEFLIYFQGNSAPDKSGLPSDRFSAERTGGSVSTLTIQRTQQEDSAVYLCASSLAPGYTDTQYFGPGTRLTVL.